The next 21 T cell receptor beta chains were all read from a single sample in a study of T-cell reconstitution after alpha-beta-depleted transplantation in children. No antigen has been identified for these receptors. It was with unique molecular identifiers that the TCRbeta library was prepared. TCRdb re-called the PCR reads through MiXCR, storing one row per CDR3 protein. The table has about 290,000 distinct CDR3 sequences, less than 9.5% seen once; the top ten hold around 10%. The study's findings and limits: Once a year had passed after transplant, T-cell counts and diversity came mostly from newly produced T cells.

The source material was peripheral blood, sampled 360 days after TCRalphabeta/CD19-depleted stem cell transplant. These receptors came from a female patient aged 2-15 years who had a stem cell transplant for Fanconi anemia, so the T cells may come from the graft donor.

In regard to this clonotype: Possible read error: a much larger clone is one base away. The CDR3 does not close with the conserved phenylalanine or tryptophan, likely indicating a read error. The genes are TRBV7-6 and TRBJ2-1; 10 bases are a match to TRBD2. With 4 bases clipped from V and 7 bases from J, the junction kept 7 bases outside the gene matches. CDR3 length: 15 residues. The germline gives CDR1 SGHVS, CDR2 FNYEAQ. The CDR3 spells CASSSLAGEPNEQFS. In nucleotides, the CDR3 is TGTGCCAGCAGCTCCCTAGCGGGGGAGCCTAATGAGCAGTTCTCC.

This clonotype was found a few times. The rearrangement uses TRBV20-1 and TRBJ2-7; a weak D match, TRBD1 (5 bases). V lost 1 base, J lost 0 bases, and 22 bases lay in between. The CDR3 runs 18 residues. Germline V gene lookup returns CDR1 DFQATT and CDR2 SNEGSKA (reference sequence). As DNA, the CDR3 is TGCAGTGCTAGAGCCCCGTTCGGGCAGGGATTAAGCTCCTACGAGCAGTACTTC. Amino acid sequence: CSARAPFGQGLSSYEQYF.

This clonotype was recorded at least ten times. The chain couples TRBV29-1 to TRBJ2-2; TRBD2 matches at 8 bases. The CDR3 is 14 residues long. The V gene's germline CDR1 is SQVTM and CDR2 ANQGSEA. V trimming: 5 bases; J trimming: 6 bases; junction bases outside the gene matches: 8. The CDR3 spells CSVYLTGGAGELFF. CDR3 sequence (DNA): TGCAGCGTTTACCTCACCGGGGGGGCCGGGGAGCTGTTTTTT.

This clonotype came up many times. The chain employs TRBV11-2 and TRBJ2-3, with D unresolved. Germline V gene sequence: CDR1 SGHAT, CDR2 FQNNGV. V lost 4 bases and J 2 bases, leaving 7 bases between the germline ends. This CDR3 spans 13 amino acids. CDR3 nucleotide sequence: TGTGCCAGCAGCTCCCGGACCACAGATACGCAGTATTTT. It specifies CASSSRTTDTQYF. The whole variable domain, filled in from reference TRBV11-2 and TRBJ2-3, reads EAGVAQSPRYKIIEKRQSVAFWCNPISGHATLYWYQQILGQGPKLLIQFQNNGVVDDSQLPKDRFSAERLKGVDSTLKIQPAKLEDSAVYLCASSSRTTDTQYFGPGTRLTVL.

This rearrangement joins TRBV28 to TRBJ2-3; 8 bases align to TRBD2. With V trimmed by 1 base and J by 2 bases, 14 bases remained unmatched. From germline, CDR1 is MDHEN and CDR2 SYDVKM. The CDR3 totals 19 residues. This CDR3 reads CASSLFGSGVISSTDTQYF. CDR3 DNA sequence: TGTGCCAGCAGTTTATTTGGTAGCGGGGTGATATCCTCCACAGATACGCAGTATTTT.

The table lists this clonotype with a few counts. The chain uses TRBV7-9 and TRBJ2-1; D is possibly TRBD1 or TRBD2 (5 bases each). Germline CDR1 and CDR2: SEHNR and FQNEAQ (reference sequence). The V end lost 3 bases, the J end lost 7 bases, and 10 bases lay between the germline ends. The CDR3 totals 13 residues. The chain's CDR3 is CASSLGETNEQFF. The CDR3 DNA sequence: TGTGCCAGCAGCTTGGGGGAGACGAATGAGCAGTTCTTC.

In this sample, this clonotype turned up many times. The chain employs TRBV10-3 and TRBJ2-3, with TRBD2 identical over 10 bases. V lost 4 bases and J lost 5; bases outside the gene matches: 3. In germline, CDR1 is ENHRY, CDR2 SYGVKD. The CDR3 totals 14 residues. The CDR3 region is CAISASGRGDTQYF. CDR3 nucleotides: TGTGCCATCAGTGCTAGCGGGAGAGGAGATACGCAGTATTTT.

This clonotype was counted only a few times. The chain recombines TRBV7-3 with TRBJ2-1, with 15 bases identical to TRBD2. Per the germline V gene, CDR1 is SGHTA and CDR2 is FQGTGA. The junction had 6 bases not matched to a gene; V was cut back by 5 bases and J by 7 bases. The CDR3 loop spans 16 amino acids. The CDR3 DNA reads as TGTGCCAGCAGCCGCGGACTAGCGGGGGGGTCGAATGAGCAGTTCTTC. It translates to CASSRGLAGGSNEQFF.

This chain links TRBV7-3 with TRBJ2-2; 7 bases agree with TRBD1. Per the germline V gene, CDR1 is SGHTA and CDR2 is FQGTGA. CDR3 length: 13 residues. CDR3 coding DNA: TGTGCGTGCGCCCAGGGGGACACCGGGGAGCTGTTTTTT. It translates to CACAQGDTGELFF.

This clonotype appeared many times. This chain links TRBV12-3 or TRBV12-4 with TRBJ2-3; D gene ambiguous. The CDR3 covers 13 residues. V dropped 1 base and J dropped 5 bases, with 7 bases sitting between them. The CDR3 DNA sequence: TGTGCCAGCAGTTTAGGAGAACTAGATACGCAGTATTTT. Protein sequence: CASSLGELDTQYF.

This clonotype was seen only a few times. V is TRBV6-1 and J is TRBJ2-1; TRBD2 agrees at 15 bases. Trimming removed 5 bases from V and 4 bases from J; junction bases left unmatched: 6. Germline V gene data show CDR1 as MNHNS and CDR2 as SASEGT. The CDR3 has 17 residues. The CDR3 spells CASSKRTSGGDYNEQFF. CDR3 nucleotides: TGTGCCAGCAGTAAACGGACTAGCGGGGGGGATTACAATGAGCAGTTCTTC.

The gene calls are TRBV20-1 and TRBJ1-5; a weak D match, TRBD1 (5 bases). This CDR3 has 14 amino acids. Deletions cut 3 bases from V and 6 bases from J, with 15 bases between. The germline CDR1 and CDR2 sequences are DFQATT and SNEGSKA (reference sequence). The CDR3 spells CSARTNFGGQPQHF. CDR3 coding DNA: TGCAGTGCTAGGACGAACTTCGGGGGTCAGCCCCAGCATTTT.

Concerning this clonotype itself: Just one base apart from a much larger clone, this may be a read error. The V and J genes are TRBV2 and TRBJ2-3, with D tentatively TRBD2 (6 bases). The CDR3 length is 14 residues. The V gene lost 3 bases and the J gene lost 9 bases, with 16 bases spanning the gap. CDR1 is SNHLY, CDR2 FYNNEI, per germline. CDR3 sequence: CASSERFTSRTQYF. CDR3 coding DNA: TGTGCCAGCAGTGAGCGCTTCACTAGCAGGACGCAGTATTTT.

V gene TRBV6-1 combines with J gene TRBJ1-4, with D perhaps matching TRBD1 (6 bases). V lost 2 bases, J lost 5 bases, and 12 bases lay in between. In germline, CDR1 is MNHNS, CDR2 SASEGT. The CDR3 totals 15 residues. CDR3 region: CASSEFRGGNEKLFF. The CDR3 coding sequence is TGTGCCAGCAGTGAATTCAGGGGTGGGAATGAAAAACTGTTTTTT.

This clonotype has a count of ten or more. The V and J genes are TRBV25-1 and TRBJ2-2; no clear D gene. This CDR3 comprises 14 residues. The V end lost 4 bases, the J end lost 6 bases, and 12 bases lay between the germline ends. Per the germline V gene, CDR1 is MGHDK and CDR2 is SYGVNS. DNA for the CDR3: TGTGCCAGCAGTGTGCCGTCGATCGCCGGGGAGCTGTTTTTT. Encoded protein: CASSVPSIAGELFF.

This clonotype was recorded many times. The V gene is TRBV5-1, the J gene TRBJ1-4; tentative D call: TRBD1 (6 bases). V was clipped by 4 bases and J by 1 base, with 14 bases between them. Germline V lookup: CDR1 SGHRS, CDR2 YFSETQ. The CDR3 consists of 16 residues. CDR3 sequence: CASSTGTHRTNEKLFF. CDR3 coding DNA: TGCGCCAGCAGCACCGGGACACATAGAACTAATGAAAAACTGTTTTTT.

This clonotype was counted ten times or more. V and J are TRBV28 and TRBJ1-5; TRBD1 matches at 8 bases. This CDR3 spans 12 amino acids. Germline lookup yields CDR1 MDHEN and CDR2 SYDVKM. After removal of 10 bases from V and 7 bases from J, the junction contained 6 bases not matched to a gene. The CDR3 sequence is CATRQGMQPQHF. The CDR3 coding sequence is TGTGCCACCCGACAGGGGATGCAGCCCCAGCATTTT.

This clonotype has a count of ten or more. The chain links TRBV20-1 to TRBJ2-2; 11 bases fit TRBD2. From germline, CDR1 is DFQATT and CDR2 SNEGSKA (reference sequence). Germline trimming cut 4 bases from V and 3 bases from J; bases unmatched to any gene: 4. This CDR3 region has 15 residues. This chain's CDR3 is CSAKGLAGYTGELFF. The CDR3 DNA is TGCAGTGCTAAAGGACTAGCGGGTTACACCGGGGAGCTGTTTTTT.

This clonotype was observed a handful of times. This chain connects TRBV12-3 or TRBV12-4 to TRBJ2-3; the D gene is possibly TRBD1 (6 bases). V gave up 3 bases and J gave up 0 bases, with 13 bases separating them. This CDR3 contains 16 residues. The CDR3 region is CASSFYGQPSTDTQYF. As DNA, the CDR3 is TGTGCCAGCAGTTTTTATGGACAGCCAAGCACAGATACGCAGTATTTT.

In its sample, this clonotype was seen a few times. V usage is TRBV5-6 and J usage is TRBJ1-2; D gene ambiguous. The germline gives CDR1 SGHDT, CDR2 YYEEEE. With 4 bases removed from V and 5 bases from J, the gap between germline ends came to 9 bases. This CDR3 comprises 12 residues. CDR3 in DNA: TGTGCCAGCAGCACGGCCCCGTATGGCTACACCTTC. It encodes CASSTAPYGYTF.

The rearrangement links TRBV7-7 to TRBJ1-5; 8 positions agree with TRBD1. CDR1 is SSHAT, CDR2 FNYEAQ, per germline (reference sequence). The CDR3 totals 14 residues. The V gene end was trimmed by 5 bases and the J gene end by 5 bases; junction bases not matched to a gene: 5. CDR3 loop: CASSPTGDYQPQHF. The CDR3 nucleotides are TGTGCCAGCAGCCCGACAGGGGACTATCAGCCCCAGCATTTT.